The clone carrying this T cell receptor beta chain was seen at least ten times. Its antigen is currently unknown. The data are from a study of identical twins. Study-wide findings and caveats: Insertion counts were lower in abundant cord blood beta clonotypes, a trend that memory repertoires did not show. The presence of invariant MAIT and iNKT cells could partly confound analyses of zero-insertion sequences.

TCRdb processed the 5' RACE reads anew with MiXCR; each CDR3 protein has one entry. The sample carries some 210,000 distinct CDR3 sequences, 15% to 20% recorded once. V gave up 5 bases and J gave up 7 bases; unmatched junction bases: 8. This CDR3 has 14 residues. These data also formed part of another study, on T cells expressing NK-cell markers. That study adds: HCMV serostatus: seven of eight sequenced donors positive, one negative. In four donors, dominant clonotypes made up about 28.3-65% of CD3+CD56-NKG2C+ cells.

The sequencing input was CD8+ T cells sorted from blood. The receptor's source is a woman under 30 in good health. This chain uses TRBV12-3 or TRBV12-4 with TRBJ2-3; 8 positions match TRBD2. In DNA, the CDR3 is TGTGCCAGCAGTCCCCGGGGACTAGGGAATACGCAGTATTTT. Protein: CASSPRGLGNTQYF.